This T cell receptor (beta chain) is from a study of post-analysis software for immune sequencing data. Study-level background: Relapsing-remitting, secondary progressive and progressive-relapsing forms of multiple sclerosis all featured among disease courses. Study-wide findings and caveats: Normalized Chao1 diversity was significantly reduced in patients versus controls. Strong co-clustering by F measure linked samples that shared a preparation batch. Comparison of patients with controls showed a handful of TRBV segments more frequent in patients, TRBV5-6, TRBV5-1 and TRBV20-1 among them.

CDR1 is SQVTM and CDR2 is ANQGSEA in the germline V gene. The CDR3 has 16 amino acids. Losses at the gene ends were 6 bases for V and 5 bases for J; bases not matched to a gene: 13. About this clonotype itself: Its target is unknown.

cDNA libraries of TCR beta carried unique molecular identifiers. It was from roughly 0.93 to 9.6 million T cells that approximately 500,000 cDNA molecules came. TCRdb redid the calling of the PCR reads with MiXCR, one entry per CDR3 protein. The data hold about 770,000 distinct CDR3 sequences, with roughly 50% observed a single time. The source is a girl aged 5-17 years with multiple sclerosis. The sequenced material came from blood. V gene TRBV29-1 combines with J gene TRBJ2-2; 9 positions match TRBD1. CDR3 coding DNA: TGCAGCGTATGGGGCCCAACAGGGGGCCGTACCGGGGAGCTGTTTTTT. Its translation is CSVWGPTGGRTGELFF.